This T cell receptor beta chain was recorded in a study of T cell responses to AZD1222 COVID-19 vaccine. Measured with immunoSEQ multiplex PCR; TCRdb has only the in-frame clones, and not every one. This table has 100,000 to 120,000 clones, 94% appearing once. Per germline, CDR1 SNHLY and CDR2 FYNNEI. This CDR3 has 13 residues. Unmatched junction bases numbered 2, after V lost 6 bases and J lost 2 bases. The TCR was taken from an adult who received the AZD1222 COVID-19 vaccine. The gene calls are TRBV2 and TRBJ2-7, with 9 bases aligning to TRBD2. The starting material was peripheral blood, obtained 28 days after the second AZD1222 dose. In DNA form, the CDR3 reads TGTGCCAGCAGGGGGACTAGCCCCTACGAGCAGTACTTC. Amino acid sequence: CASRGTSPYEQYF.